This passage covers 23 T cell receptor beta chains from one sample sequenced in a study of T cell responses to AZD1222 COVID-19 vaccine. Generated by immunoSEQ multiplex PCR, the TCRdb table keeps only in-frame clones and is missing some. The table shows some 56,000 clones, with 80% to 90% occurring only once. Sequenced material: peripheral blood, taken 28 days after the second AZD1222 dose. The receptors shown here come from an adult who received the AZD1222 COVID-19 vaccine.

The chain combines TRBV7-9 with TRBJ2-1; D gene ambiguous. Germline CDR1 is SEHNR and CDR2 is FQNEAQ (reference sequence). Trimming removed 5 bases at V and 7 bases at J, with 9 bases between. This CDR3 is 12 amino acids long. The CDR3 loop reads CASSLSSNEQFF. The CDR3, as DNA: TGTGCCAGCAGCCTTTCCTCAAATGAGCAGTTCTTC. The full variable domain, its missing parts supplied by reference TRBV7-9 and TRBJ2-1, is DTGVSQNPRHKITKRGQNVTFRCDPISEHNRLYWYRQTLGQGPEFLTYFQNEAQLEKSRLLSDRFSAERPKGSFSTLEIQRTEQGDSAMYLCASSLSSNEQFFGPGTRLTVL.

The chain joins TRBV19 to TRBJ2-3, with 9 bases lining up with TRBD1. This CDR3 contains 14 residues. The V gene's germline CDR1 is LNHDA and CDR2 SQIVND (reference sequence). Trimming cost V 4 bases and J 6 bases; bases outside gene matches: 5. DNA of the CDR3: TGTGCCAGTAGTACCCACAGGGGGCATGATACGCAGTATTTT. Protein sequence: CASSTHRGHDTQYF.

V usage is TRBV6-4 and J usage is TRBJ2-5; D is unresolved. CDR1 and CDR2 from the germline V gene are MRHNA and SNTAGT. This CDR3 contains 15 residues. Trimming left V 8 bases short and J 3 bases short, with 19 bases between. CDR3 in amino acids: CASSWVFGAKETQYF. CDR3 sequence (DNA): TGTGCCAGCTCGTGGGTGTTCGGCGCGAAAGAGACCCAGTACTTC.

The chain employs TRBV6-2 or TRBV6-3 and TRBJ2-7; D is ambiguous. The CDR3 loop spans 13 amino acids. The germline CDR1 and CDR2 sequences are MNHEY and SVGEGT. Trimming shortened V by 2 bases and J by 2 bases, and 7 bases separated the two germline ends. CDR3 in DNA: TGTGCCAGCAGTTACCCCGCTCCCTACGAGCAGTACTTC. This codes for CASSYPAPYEQYF.

CDR3 region: CASRGDRDYNEQFF. CDR3 in DNA: TGTGCCAGCAGAGGGGACAGGGACTACAATGAGCAGTTCTTC. The chain joins TRBV6-5 to TRBJ2-1; 9 bases line up with TRBD1. There are 14 residues in the CDR3. Germline values: CDR1 MNHEY, CDR2 SVGAGI. V lost 6 bases, J lost 3 bases, and 3 bases stayed unmatched.

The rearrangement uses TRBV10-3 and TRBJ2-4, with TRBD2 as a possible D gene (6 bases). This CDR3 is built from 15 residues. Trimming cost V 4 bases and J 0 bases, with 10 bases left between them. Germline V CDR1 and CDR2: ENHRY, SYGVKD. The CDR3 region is CAISGSGLAKNIQYF. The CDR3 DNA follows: TGTGCCATCAGTGGTAGCGGTCTAGCCAAAAACATTCAGTACTTC.

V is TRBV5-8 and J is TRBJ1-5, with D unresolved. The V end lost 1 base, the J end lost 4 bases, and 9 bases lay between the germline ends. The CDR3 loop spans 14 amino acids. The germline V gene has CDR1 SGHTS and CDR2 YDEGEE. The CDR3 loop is CASSLNLRNQPQHF. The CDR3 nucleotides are TGTGCCAGCAGCTTGAACCTTCGGAATCAGCCCCAGCATTTT. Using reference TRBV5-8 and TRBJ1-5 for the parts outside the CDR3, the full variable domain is EAGVTQSPTHLIKTRGQQATLRCSPISGHTSVYWYQQALGLGLQFLLWYDEGEERNRGNFPPRFSGRQFPNYSSELNVNALELEDSALYLCASSLNLRNQPQHFGDGTRLSIL.

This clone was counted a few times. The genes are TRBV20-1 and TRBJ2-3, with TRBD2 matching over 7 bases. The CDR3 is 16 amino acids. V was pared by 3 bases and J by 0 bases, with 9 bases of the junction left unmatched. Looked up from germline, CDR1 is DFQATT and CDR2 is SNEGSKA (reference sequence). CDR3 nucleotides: TGCAGTGCTAGTTTGCTAGCGGTGCGCAGCACAGATACGCAGTATTTT. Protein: CSASLLAVRSTDTQYF.

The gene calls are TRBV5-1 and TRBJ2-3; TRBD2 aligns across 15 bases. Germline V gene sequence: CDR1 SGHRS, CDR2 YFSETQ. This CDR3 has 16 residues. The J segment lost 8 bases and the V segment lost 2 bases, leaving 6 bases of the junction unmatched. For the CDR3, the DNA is TGCGCCAGCAGCTTAGCCGGACTAGCGGGAGGGAGTACGCAGTATTTT. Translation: CASSLAGLAGGSTQYF.

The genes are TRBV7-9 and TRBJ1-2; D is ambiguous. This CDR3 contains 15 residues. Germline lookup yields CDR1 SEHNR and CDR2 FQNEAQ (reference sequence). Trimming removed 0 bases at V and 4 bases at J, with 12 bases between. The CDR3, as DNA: TGTGCCAGCAGCTTAGCTAACTCCCGGGGCTATGGCTACACCTTC. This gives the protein CASSLANSRGYGYTF.

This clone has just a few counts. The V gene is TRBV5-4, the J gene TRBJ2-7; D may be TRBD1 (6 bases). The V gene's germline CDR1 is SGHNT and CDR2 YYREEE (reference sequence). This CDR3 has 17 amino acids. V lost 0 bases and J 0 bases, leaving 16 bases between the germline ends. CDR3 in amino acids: CASSLAVMRTVSYEQYF. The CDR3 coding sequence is TGTGCCAGCAGCTTGGCGGTTATGAGGACAGTCTCCTACGAGCAGTACTTC.

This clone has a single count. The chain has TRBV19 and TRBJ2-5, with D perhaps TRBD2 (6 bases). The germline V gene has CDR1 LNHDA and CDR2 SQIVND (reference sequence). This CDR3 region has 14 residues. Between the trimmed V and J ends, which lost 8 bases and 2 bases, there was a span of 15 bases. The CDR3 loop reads CASARAGRQETQYF. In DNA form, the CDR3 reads TGTGCCAGTGCTCGGGCGGGACGGCAAGAGACCCAGTACTTC.

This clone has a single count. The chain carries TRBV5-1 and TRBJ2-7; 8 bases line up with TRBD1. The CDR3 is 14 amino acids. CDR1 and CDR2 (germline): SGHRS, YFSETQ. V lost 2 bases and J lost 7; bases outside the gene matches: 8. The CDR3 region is CASSFLGQGKEQYF. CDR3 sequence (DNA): TGCGCCAGCAGCTTCCTCGGACAGGGCAAAGAGCAGTACTTC.

CDR3 sequence: CASSPNGGSSYEQYF. The CDR3 coding sequence is TGTGCCAGCTCACCCAATGGCGGGAGCTCCTACGAGCAGTACTTC. The rearrangement joins TRBV18 to TRBJ2-7, with 7 nucleotides matching TRBD2. CDR1 is KGHSH and CDR2 is LQKENI in the germline V gene. This CDR3 comprises 15 residues. J gave up 0 bases and V 3 bases, and 5 bases lay outside the gene matches.

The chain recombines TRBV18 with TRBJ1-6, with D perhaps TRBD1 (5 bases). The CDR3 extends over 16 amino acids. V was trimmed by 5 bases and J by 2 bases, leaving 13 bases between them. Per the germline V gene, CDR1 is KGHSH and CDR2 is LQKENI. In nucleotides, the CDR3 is TGTGCCAGCTCAGGAGGGGAGGTGGCCTATAATTCACCCCTCCACTTT. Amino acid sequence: CASSGGEVAYNSPLHF.

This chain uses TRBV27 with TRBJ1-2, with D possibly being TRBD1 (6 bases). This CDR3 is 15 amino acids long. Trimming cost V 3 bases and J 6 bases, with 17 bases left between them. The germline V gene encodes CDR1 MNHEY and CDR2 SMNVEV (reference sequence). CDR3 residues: CASSFRGAGEDGYTF. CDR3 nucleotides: TGTGCCAGCAGTTTCCGTGGGGCAGGGGAGGATGGCTACACCTTC.

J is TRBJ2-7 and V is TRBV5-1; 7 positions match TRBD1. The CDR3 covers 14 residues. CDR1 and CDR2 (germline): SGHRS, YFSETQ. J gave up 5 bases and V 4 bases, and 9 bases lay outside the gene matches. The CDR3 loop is CASSPGTVGHEQYF. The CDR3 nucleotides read TGCGCCAGCAGCCCCGGGACAGTTGGCCACGAGCAGTACTTC.

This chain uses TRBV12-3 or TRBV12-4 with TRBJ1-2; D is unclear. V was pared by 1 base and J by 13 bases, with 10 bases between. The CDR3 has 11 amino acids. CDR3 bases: TGTGCCAGCAGTTTAGGGCAGAGTGGCACCTTC. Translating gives CASSLGQSGTF.

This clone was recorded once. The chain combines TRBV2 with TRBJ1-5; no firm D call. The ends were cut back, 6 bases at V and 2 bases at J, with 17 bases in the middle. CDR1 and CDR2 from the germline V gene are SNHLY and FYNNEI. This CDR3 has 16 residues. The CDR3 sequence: CASRLFGYEGNQPQHF. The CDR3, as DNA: TGTGCCAGCAGGCTATTTGGGTATGAGGGCAATCAGCCCCAGCATTTT.

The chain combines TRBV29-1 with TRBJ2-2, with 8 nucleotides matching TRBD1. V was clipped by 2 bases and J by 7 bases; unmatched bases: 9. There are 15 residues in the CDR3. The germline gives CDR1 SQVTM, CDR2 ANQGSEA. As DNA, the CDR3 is TGCAGCGTTGAAAGCCCCGACAGGGGAAACGGGGAGCTGTTTTTT. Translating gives CSVESPDRGNGELFF.

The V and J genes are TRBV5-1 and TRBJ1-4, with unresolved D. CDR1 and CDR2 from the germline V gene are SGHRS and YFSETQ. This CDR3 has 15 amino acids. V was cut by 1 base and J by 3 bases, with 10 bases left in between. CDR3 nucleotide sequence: TGCGCCAGCAGCTTGTACGGGTTAGCTAATGAAAAACTGTTTTTT. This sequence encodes CASSLYGLANEKLFF.

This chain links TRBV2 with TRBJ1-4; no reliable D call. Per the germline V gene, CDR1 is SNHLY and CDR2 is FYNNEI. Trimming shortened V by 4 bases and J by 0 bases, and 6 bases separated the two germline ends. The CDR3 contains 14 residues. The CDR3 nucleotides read TGTGCCAGCAGTGGGGCCACAACTAATGAAAAACTGTTTTTT. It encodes CASSGATTNEKLFF.

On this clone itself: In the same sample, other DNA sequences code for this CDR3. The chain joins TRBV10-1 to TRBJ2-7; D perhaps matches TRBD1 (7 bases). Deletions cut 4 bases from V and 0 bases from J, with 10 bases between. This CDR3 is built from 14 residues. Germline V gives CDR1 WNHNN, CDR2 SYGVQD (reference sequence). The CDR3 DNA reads TGCGCCAGCAGTGCAGGGGGGAGCTCCTACGAGCAGTACTTC. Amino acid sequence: CASSAGGSSYEQYF.